A single sample is the source of the 30 T cell receptor beta chains below, sequenced in a study of T cell responses to AZD1222 COVID-19 vaccine. Sequencing was performed with immunoSEQ multiplex PCR; in TCRdb, only in-frame clones are kept and a portion is missing. The table shows some 200,000 clones, with approximately 91% occurring only once. Sample: peripheral blood, taken on day 0 of AZD1222 vaccination. These receptors all stem from an adult in good health.

The rearrangement joins TRBV7-9 to TRBJ2-7, with D unclear. The CDR3 runs 15 residues. Trimming took 1 base from V and 2 from J, leaving 12 bases between them. Germline loops: CDR1 SEHNR, CDR2 FQNEAQ (reference sequence). The CDR3 bases are TGTGCCAGCAGCTTAGGGTCTAGGCCCACCTACGAGCAGTACTTC. This gives the protein CASSLGSRPTYEQYF.

This rearrangement joins TRBV7-9 to TRBJ2-1, with a tentative D call TRBD1 (6 bases). Trimming removed 7 bases from V and 4 bases from J, with 20 bases in between. Germline CDR1 is SEHNR and CDR2 is FQNEAQ (reference sequence). The CDR3 totals 16 residues. The CDR3 region has the DNA TGTGCCAGCACTAAGTGGGGGCCATTGGGTTACAATGAGCAGTTCTTC. Amino acids: CASTKWGPLGYNEQFF.

The rearrangement joins TRBV7-9 to TRBJ1-2; D gene ambiguous. V was cut by 4 bases and J by 8 bases, with 20 bases left in between. Germline CDR1 and CDR2: SEHNR and FQNEAQ (reference sequence). This CDR3 spans 15 amino acids. CDR3 DNA: TGTGCCAGCAGCTCAGACTGGTCGGGAAGTAAGGGCTACACCTTC. Translation gives CASSSDWSGSKGYTF.

Concerning this clone: Other nucleotide sequences from this sample produce the same CDR3. The V and J genes are TRBV9 and TRBJ2-3; no definite D call. Germline CDR1 reads SGDLS; CDR2 reads YYNGEE. V lost 0 bases and J lost 0, with 5 bases in between. This CDR3 comprises 14 residues. The DNA of the CDR3 is TGTGCCAGCAGCGTAGCCGGTAGCACAGATACGCAGTATTTT. This sequence encodes CASSVAGSTDTQYF.

V is TRBV18 and J is TRBJ2-7; D unclear. The CDR3 totals 12 residues. Trimming stripped 3 bases from V and 4 bases from J, with 7 bases between. Germline values: CDR1 KGHSH, CDR2 LQKENI. The CDR3: CASSPDTYEQYF. Here the CDR3 DNA reads TGTGCCAGCTCACCGGATACGTACGAGCAGTACTTC. The full variable domain, completed using reference TRBV18 and TRBJ2-7, is NAGVMQNPRHLVRRRGQEARLRCSPMKGHSHVYWYRQLPEEGLKFMVYLQKENIIDESGMPKERFSAEFPKEGPSILRIQQVVRGDSAAYFCASSPDTYEQYFGPGTRLTVT.

This chain connects TRBV6-2 or TRBV6-3 to TRBJ2-3; D is possibly TRBD1 (5 bases). CDR3 size: 12 residues. Trimming left V 6 bases short and J 3 bases short, with 7 bases between. Germline V CDR1 and CDR2: MNHEY, SVGEGT. This CDR3 reads CASSRQTDTQYF. In DNA form, the CDR3 reads TGTGCCAGCAGCCGACAGACAGATACGCAGTATTTT.

The V call is TRBV18, the J call TRBJ2-3; D possibly corresponds to TRBD2 (7 bases). Trimming took off 5 bases at V and 5 bases at J, with 17 bases between the two ends. The CDR3 runs 15 residues. Germline V gene lookup returns CDR1 KGHSH and CDR2 LQKENI. CDR3: CASSTGRGRGDTQYF. As DNA, the CDR3 is TGTGCCAGCTCAACAGGGCGGGGGCGCGGAGATACGCAGTATTTT.

The chain couples TRBV2 to TRBJ2-3, with unresolved D. CDR3 length equals 13 residues. CDR1 and CDR2 from the germline V gene are SNHLY and FYNNEI. V lost 5 bases and J 2 bases, leaving 8 bases between the germline ends. The CDR3 sequence: CASSPPFTDTQYF. The CDR3, as DNA: TGTGCCAGCAGTCCCCCATTCACAGATACGCAGTATTTT.

J is TRBJ2-1 and V is TRBV6-5; no reliable D call. Germline V gene data show CDR1 as MNHEY and CDR2 as SVGAGI. The CDR3 runs to 13 residues. The germline V and J ends were trimmed by 2 bases and 5 bases, with 7 bases remaining between them. CDR3 in DNA: TGTGCCAGCAGTTACGCGCGTAACAATGAGCAGTTCTTC. Translation gives CASSYARNNEQFF.

The chain couples TRBV7-2 to TRBJ2-2, with 9 positions matching TRBD2. After removal of 3 bases from V and 1 base from J, the junction contained 9 bases not matched to a gene. The CDR3 runs to 18 residues. Germline loops: CDR1 SGHTA, CDR2 FQGNSA. The CDR3 reads CASSFSSGGPGNTGELFF. The CDR3 nucleotides read TGTGCCAGCAGCTTTTCCAGCGGGGGGCCCGGGAACACCGGGGAGCTGTTTTTT.

This clone was recorded many times. The DNA of the CDR3 is TGTGCCAGCAGTTTAGCGGGAGAGGGCACAGATACGCAGTATTTT. It encodes CASSLAGEGTDTQYF. The V gene is TRBV6-4, the J gene TRBJ2-3; TRBD2 aligns across 9 bases. This CDR3 contains 15 residues. Unmatched junction bases numbered 4, after V lost 5 bases and J lost 1 base. CDR1 is MRHNA, CDR2 SNTAGT, per germline.

V gene TRBV7-9 combines with J gene TRBJ2-2; TRBD2 agrees at 10 bases. The junction had 3 bases not matched to a gene; V was cut back by 3 bases and J by 2 bases. Germline CDR1 and CDR2: SEHNR and FQNEAQ (reference sequence). CDR3 size: 16 residues. As DNA, the CDR3 is TGTGCCAGCAGCTTGCGGACTAGCGGAAACACCGGGGAGCTGTTTTTT. It translates to CASSLRTSGNTGELFF.

The chain combines TRBV9 with TRBJ2-6, with D perhaps matching TRBD1 or TRBD2 (5 bases each). Between the trimmed V and J ends, which lost 2 bases and 0 bases, there was a span of 9 bases. The CDR3 is made up of 16 amino acids. From germline, CDR1 is SGDLS and CDR2 YYNGEE. The CDR3 nucleotides are TGTGCCAGCAGCGTGAGGGGCGACTCTGGGGCCAACGTCCTGACTTTC. Translation: CASSVRGDSGANVLTF.

The genes are TRBV10-2 and TRBJ2-7; 7 nucleotides agree with TRBD2. This CDR3 spans 18 amino acids. V trimming: 2 bases; J trimming: 8 bases; junction bases outside the gene matches: 21. Looked up from germline, CDR1 is WSHSY and CDR2 is SAAADI. The CDR3 loop reads CASSEPTRPKTSSEQQYF. For the CDR3, the DNA is TGCGCCAGCAGTGAGCCCACCCGACCCAAGACTAGCTCTGAACAGCAGTACTTC.

The V gene is TRBV7-9, the J gene TRBJ2-1, with a weak D call TRBD1 (5 bases). The CDR3 contains 12 residues. CDR1 is SEHNR, CDR2 FQNEAQ, per germline (reference sequence). The ends were cut back, 10 bases at V and 7 bases at J, with 14 bases in the middle. DNA for the CDR3: TGTGCCATATTTACAGGTCTGAATGAGCAGTTCTTC. Encoded protein: CAIFTGLNEQFF.

V gene TRBV5-1 combines with J gene TRBJ1-1, with no clear D. Trimming stripped 1 base from V and 4 bases from J, with 11 bases between. The CDR3 length is 14 residues. The germline V gene has CDR1 SGHRS and CDR2 YFSETQ. Here the CDR3 reads CASSLSLGPTEAFF. The CDR3 coding sequence is TGCGCCAGCAGCTTGAGTTTAGGACCCACTGAAGCTTTCTTT.

V is TRBV6-6 and J is TRBJ1-1; TRBD1 is a possible D gene (6 bases). Trimming removed 6 bases at V and 6 bases at J, with 20 bases between. Germline V gives CDR1 MNHNY, CDR2 SVGAGI (reference sequence). The CDR3 is made up of 15 amino acids. The CDR3 loop reads CASSRDPRGYSEAFF. The DNA of the CDR3 is TGTGCCAGCAGCAGAGACCCCAGGGGATATTCTGAAGCTTTCTTT.

The chain joins TRBV15 to TRBJ1-4; D ambiguous. This CDR3 spans 16 amino acids. Germline lookup yields CDR1 LNHNV and CDR2 YYDKDF (reference sequence). The ends were cut back, 0 bases at V and 1 base at J, with 9 bases in the middle. As DNA, the CDR3 is TGTGCCACCAGCAGAGATCCCAGCCTAACTAATGAAAAACTGTTTTTT. It codes for CATSRDPSLTNEKLFF. The full variable domain, completed using reference TRBV15 and TRBJ1-4, is DAMVIQNPRYQVTQFGKPVTLSCSQTLNHNVMYWYQQKSSQAPKLLFHYYDKDFNNEADTPDNFQSRRPNTSFCFLDIRSPGLGDTAMYLCATSRDPSLTNEKLFFGSGTQLSVL.

This chain links TRBV4-2 with TRBJ2-1; TRBD2 matches 7 bases. Germline V gene sequence: CDR1 LGHNA, CDR2 YNFKEQ. CDR3 length: 17 residues. J lost 6 bases, V lost 1 base, and 12 bases had no gene match. The CDR3 DNA reads as TGTGCCAGCAGCCAAGGAGGGTTATGGGGGGGTAGCAATGAGCAGTTCTTC. Translated: CASSQGGLWGGSNEQFF.

The chain has TRBV9 and TRBJ1-1; no firm D call. This CDR3 contains 14 residues. Germline CDR1 is SGDLS and CDR2 is YYNGEE. The ends were cut back, 0 bases at V and 0 bases at J, with 6 bases in the middle. As DNA, the CDR3 is TGTGCCAGCAGCGTAGGGCACTTGAACACTGAAGCTTTCTTT. Translated: CASSVGHLNTEAFF.

CDR3 sequence (DNA): TGCAGTGCTAGTAAAACAACTCCGGCCGGGGAGCTGTTTTTT. Protein sequence: CSASKTTPAGELFF. The chain combines TRBV20-1 with TRBJ2-2; D gene uncertain. V lost 3 bases to trimming and J lost 6 bases, with 14 bases between them. CDR1 is DFQATT and CDR2 is SNEGSKA in the germline V gene (reference sequence). The CDR3 is 14 amino acids.

The V gene is TRBV28, the J gene TRBJ1-6, with unresolved D. The V end was cut by 3 bases, the J end by 3 bases, with 12 bases between. Germline V gene sequence: CDR1 MDHEN, CDR2 SYDVKM. The CDR3 consists of 16 residues. This chain's CDR3 is CASSFSTEVYNSPLHF. In DNA form, the CDR3 reads TGTGCCAGCAGTTTTAGTACAGAAGTCTATAATTCACCCCTCCACTTT.

The CDR3 nucleotides are TGTGCCAGCAAGGGCAGGGTCGCTTTCTTT. It encodes CASKGRVAFF. The V and J genes are TRBV6-5 and TRBJ1-1; possible D gene TRBD1, 5 bases. The CDR3 length is 10 residues. V was clipped by 7 bases and J by 11 bases, with 11 bases between them. Per germline, CDR1 MNHEY and CDR2 SVGAGI.

Only one count was recorded for this clone. V is TRBV13 and J is TRBJ2-7; D not resolved. In germline, CDR1 is PRHDT, CDR2 FYEKMQ (reference sequence). This CDR3 region has 14 residues. The V end was cut by 0 bases, the J end by 2 bases, with 8 bases between. CDR3 amino acids: CASSLGVPAYEQYF. The CDR3 DNA reads TGTGCCAGCAGCTTAGGGGTGCCGGCCTACGAGCAGTACTTC. The whole variable domain, remainder taken from reference TRBV13 and TRBJ2-7, is AAGVIQSPRHLIKEKRETATLKCYPIPRHDTVYWYQQGPGQDPQFLISFYEKMQSDKGSIPDRFSAQQFSDYHSELNMSSLELGDSALYFCASSLGVPAYEQYFGPGTRLTVT.

The rearrangement links TRBV27 to TRBJ1-1; D is uncertain. The CDR3 spans 13 residues. The germline gives CDR1 MNHEY, CDR2 SMNVEV (reference sequence). V was cut by 3 bases and J by 3 bases, with 8 bases left in between. This chain's CDR3 is CASSFGDYTEAFF. Here the CDR3 DNA reads TGTGCCAGCAGTTTCGGAGATTACACTGAAGCTTTCTTT.

The count of this clone is one. This chain connects TRBV19 to TRBJ1-4, with D perhaps matching TRBD1 (6 bases). Between the trimmed V and J ends, which lost 10 bases and 8 bases, there was a span of 20 bases. This CDR3 spans 14 amino acids. The germline gives CDR1 LNHDA, CDR2 SQIVND (reference sequence). The CDR3 region is CATGSTGTFEKLFF. The CDR3 DNA sequence: TGTGCCACAGGATCGACAGGCACTTTCGAAAAACTGTTTTTT. Drawing the rest from reference TRBV19 and TRBJ1-4, the complete variable domain is DGGITQSPKYLFRKEGQNVTLSCEQNLNHDAMYWYRQDPGQGLRLIYYSQIVNDFQKGDIAEGYSVSREKKESFPLTVTSAQKNPTAFYLCATGSTGTFEKLFFGSGTQLSVL.

The rearrangement uses TRBV23-1 and TRBJ1-5, with TRBD1 matching over 7 bases. TRBV23-1 is annotated as an ORF whose role is uncertain. Germline trimming cut 10 bases from V and 9 bases from J; bases unmatched to any gene: 15. The CDR3 has 14 amino acids. The CDR3 protein is CATKVRGGSRPQHF. In DNA, the CDR3 is TGCGCCACCAAAGTCAGGGGGGGTAGTCGGCCCCAGCATTTT.

The CDR3 bases are TGTGCCAGTAGTATCTTTAGCGGACCCAAAAACATTCAGTACTTC. It codes for CASSIFSGPKNIQYF. The chain uses TRBV19 and TRBJ2-4; tentative D call: TRBD2 (6 bases). From germline, CDR1 is LNHDA and CDR2 SQIVND (reference sequence). Trimming took 3 bases from V and 2 from J, leaving 11 bases between them. The CDR3 is made up of 15 amino acids.

The genes are TRBV6-5 and TRBJ1-1; no clear D gene. Germline V gene lookup returns CDR1 MNHEY and CDR2 SVGAGI. V shed 10 bases and J shed 0 bases, with 18 bases lying between them. The CDR3 totals 15 residues. Here the CDR3 DNA reads TGTGCCACCATGCCGCGGGTCGGGGTGAACACTGAAGCTTTCTTT. Protein product: CATMPRVGVNTEAFF.

This chain uses TRBV3-1 (or the pseudogene TRBV3-2) with TRBJ1-1; D is perhaps TRBD1 (6 bases). V lost 3 bases to trimming and J lost 4 bases, with 15 bases between them. The CDR3 extends over 15 amino acids. The germline CDR1 and CDR2 sequences are LGHDT and YNNKEL (reference sequence). Here the CDR3 reads CASSHGGRRGTEAFF. CDR3 DNA sequence: TGTGCCAGCAGCCACGGGGGGCGCCGGGGCACTGAAGCTTTCTTT.